This entry lists 32 T cell receptor beta chains sequenced from one sample in a study of beta chain features in type 1 diabetes. Study-level findings and limits: Significant though moderate, a shortening of TCRB CDR3s appeared in all four CD4+ subsets of Type 1 diabetes patients.

The whole isolated RNA underwent reverse transcription, so sequencing captured expressed TCRB transcripts. This table comes from immunoSEQ multiplex PCR, and its TCRdb copy is limited to in-frame clones, with some not included. The sample contains 120,000 to 150,000 clones, around 13% of which appear only once. Antigen specificity for these receptors is unknown. The sequencing input was central memory CD4+ T cells from blood. These receptor sequences come from a man younger than 35 with type 1 diabetes.

This clone has more than one count but fewer than ten. The rearrangement uses TRBV2 and TRBJ1-2, with unresolved D. CDR3 length: 15 amino acids. The germline V and J ends were trimmed by 7 bases and 0 bases, with 15 bases remaining between them. The germline V gene encodes CDR1 SNHLY and CDR2 FYNNEI. CDR3 coding DNA: TGTGCCAGCACCCTGGGGATGGGTACTAACTATGGCTACACCTTC. Translating gives CASTLGMGTNYGYTF.

V gene TRBV27 combines with J gene TRBJ1-5, with 9 bases aligning to TRBD1. The CDR3 is 18 amino acids. Germline CDR1 and CDR2: MNHEY and SMNVEV (reference sequence). Trimming removed 6 bases from V and 0 bases from J; junction bases left unmatched: 12. CDR3 sequence reads: CASRGGQGRENSNQPQHF. For the CDR3, the DNA is TGTGCCAGCAGGGGGGGACAGGGCCGAGAAAATAGCAATCAGCCCCAGCATTTT.

This clone has a count of ten or more. The chain couples TRBV5-1 to TRBJ2-4; 11 bases agree with TRBD2. Germline CDR1 reads SGHRS; CDR2 reads YFSETQ. The CDR3 length is 15 residues. V lost 3 bases to trimming and J lost 4 bases; unmatched junction nucleotides: 3. The CDR3 sequence is CASSSTSGGKNIQYF. The CDR3 bases are TGCGCCAGCAGCTCAACTAGCGGGGGTAAAAACATTCAGTACTTC.

This clone was detected a few times. V is TRBV15 and J is TRBJ1-1, with D possibly TRBD1 on 6 matching bases. Germline V CDR1 and CDR2: LNHNV, YYDKDF (reference sequence). The CDR3 contains 13 residues. Trimming removed 8 bases from V and 9 bases from J, with 19 bases in between. This chain's CDR3 is CATGRLFQGKAFF. The CDR3 nucleotides are TGTGCCACCGGCCGGCTCTTCCAGGGGAAAGCTTTCTTT.

This sequence joins TRBV7-2 and TRBJ2-2, with D tentatively TRBD1 (5 bases). Germline V gives CDR1 SGHTA, CDR2 FQGNSA. This CDR3 is 16 amino acids long. V was clipped by 5 bases and J by 1 base, with 14 bases between them. CDR3 protein: CASSRLPDRNTGELFF. Here the CDR3 DNA reads TGTGCCAGCAGCCGTCTTCCCGACAGGAACACCGGGGAGCTGTTTTTT. The whole variable domain, filled in from reference TRBV7-2 and TRBJ2-2, reads GAGVSQSPSNKVTEKGKDVELRCDPISGHTALYWYRQSLGQGLEFLIYFQGNSAPDKSGLPSDRFSAERTGGSVSTLTIQRTQQEDSAVYLCASSRLPDRNTGELFFGEGSRLTVL.

This clone has more than one count but fewer than ten. The chain's CDR3 is CASSQNTGELFF. The CDR3 DNA follows: TGTGCCAGCAGCCAGAACACCGGGGAGCTGTTTTTT. The J gene is TRBJ2-2, the V gene TRBV5-4, with unresolved D. Trimming shortened V by 4 bases and J by 1 base, and 2 bases separated the two germline ends. The CDR3 has 12 amino acids. Germline lookup yields CDR1 SGHNT and CDR2 YYREEE (reference sequence).

This clone was counted many times. The genes are TRBV18 and TRBJ2-4; 10 positions match TRBD2. Germline V lookup: CDR1 KGHSH, CDR2 LQKENI. This CDR3 is built from 14 residues. Trimming at V came to 2 bases and at J to 5 bases, leaving 0 bases not matched to a gene. CDR3: CASSPGTSENIQYF. CDR3 nucleotide sequence: TGTGCCAGCTCACCAGGGACTAGCGAAAACATTCAGTACTTC.

This clone has a single count. The chain couples TRBV9 to TRBJ1-3; D possibly corresponds to TRBD1 (5 bases). V lost 4 bases and J 0 bases, leaving 11 bases between the germline ends. CDR1 is SGDLS, CDR2 YYNGEE, per germline. The CDR3 totals 15 residues. The CDR3 DNA is TGTGCCAGCAGCCTCGGGACTCACTCTGGAAACACCATATATTTT. Its protein product is CASSLGTHSGNTIYF.

In its sample, this clone was seen a few times. V and J are TRBV11-3 and TRBJ1-1, with D tentatively TRBD1 (5 bases). CDR1 and CDR2 from the germline V gene are SGHNT and YENEEA. The germline V and J ends were trimmed by 0 bases and 4 bases, with 6 bases remaining between them. The CDR3 covers 13 residues. In DNA form, the CDR3 reads TGTGCCAGCAGCTTAGAGAGGGGCACTGAAGCTTTCTTT. It codes for CASSLERGTEAFF. Together with reference TRBV11-3 and TRBJ1-1, the CDR3 gives the full variable domain: EAGVVQSPRYKIIEKKQPVAFWCNPISGHNTLYWYLQNLGQGPELLIRYENEEAVDDSQLPKDRFSAERLKGVDSTLKIQPAELGDSAVYLCASSLERGTEAFFGQGTRLTVV.

This chain joins TRBV18 and TRBJ1-1; D may be TRBD1 (6 bases). This CDR3 region has 14 residues. The V end lost 2 bases, the J end lost 0 bases, and 7 bases lay between the germline ends. Germline lookup yields CDR1 KGHSH and CDR2 LQKENI. The CDR3 DNA is TGTGCCAGCTCACCAACAGGGATGAACACTGAAGCTTTCTTT. Translation: CASSPTGMNTEAFF.

This chain connects TRBV13 to TRBJ2-5; D unresolved. Gene TRBJ2-7 matches the end of the DNA better, so the J call may be wrong. Germline CDR1 and CDR2: PRHDT and FYEKMQ (reference sequence). The CDR3 consists of 14 residues. This chain's CDR3 is CASSLLGVAYEQYF. CDR3 nucleotide sequence: TGTGCCAGCAGCTTATTAGGAGTTGCCTACGAGCAGTACTTC.

In its sample, this clone was seen a few times. V and J are TRBV7-8 and TRBJ2-3; D assignment may be TRBD1 or TRBD2 (5 bases each). This CDR3 region has 14 residues. Germline assignment: CDR1 SGHVS and CDR2 FQNEAQ. V was shortened by 5 bases and J by 0 bases, with 9 bases between the two germline ends. The CDR3 is CASSPGASTDTQYF. In DNA, the CDR3 is TGTGCCAGCAGCCCCGGGGCTAGCACAGATACGCAGTATTTT.

The chain employs TRBV9 and TRBJ1-4; D might be TRBD1 (5 bases). V dropped 3 bases and J dropped 8 bases, with 17 bases sitting between them. In germline, CDR1 is SGDLS, CDR2 YYNGEE. The length of the CDR3 is 15 residues. The CDR3 DNA follows: TGTGCCAGCAGCGCTGGTGGGCAGGGTCGAGAAAAACTGTTTTTT. Translated, it gives CASSAGGQGREKLFF.

This clone was counted a few times. The chain carries TRBV7-6 and TRBJ2-3; 12 bases fit TRBD2. Germline CDR1 SGHVS, CDR2 FNYEAQ. CDR3 length: 16 residues. V trimming: 5 bases; J trimming: 2 bases; junction bases outside the gene matches: 5. This chain's CDR3 is CASSIRTSGNTDTQYF. The CDR3 DNA is TGTGCCAGCAGCATCCGGACTAGCGGGAACACAGATACGCAGTATTTT.

The chain employs TRBV11-2 and TRBJ2-3; D is tentatively TRBD1 or TRBD2 (5 bases each). The CDR3 length is 17 residues. CDR1 is SGHAT, CDR2 FQNNGV, per germline. V was trimmed by 4 bases and J by 6 bases, leaving 23 bases between them. The CDR3 DNA is TGTGCCAGCAGCTCCGTCCCGGGACGGGAAAGGTCGGATACGCAGTATTTT. Amino acid sequence: CASSSVPGRERSDTQYF.

This sequence joins TRBV7-3 and TRBJ1-1, with TRBD1 identical over 8 bases. CDR3 length equals 14 residues. Per germline, CDR1 SGHTA and CDR2 FQGTGA. V was clipped by 5 bases and J by 5 bases; unmatched bases: 7. CDR3 bases: TGTGCCAGCAGCGTACAGGGGGTAAGGACTGAAGCTTTCTTT. It encodes CASSVQGVRTEAFF.

This clone was detected only a few times. The genes are TRBV6-1 and TRBJ2-3; no clear D gene. CDR3 length equals 13 residues. Trimming took off 7 bases at V and 2 bases at J, with 10 bases between the two ends. Germline CDR1 is MNHNS and CDR2 is SASEGT. The CDR3 here is CASKIGNTDTQYF. The CDR3 DNA reads as TGTGCCAGCAAGATAGGCAACACAGATACGCAGTATTTT.

Ten or more counts support this clone. In DNA form, the CDR3 reads TGTGCCATCAGTGAGAAGGTGAACACTGAAGCTTTCTTT. This sequence encodes CAISEKVNTEAFF. This chain links TRBV10-3 with TRBJ1-1, with D uncertain. Trimming removed 2 bases from V and 0 bases from J, with 4 bases in between. This CDR3 has 13 residues. Looked up from germline, CDR1 is ENHRY and CDR2 is SYGVKD.

V is TRBV19 and J is TRBJ2-3; the D gene is possibly TRBD2 (6 bases). The germline V gene has CDR1 LNHDA and CDR2 SQIVND (reference sequence). V was pared by 5 bases and J by 2 bases, with 14 bases between. CDR3 length: 15 amino acids. The CDR3 DNA reads TGTGCCAGTAGTTACGGAGGGAGACCCACAGATACGCAGTATTTT. The encoded protein is CASSYGGRPTDTQYF.

V is TRBV13 and J is TRBJ2-2; 9 nucleotides agree with TRBD2. CDR1 and CDR2 (germline): PRHDT, FYEKMQ (reference sequence). This CDR3 is built from 17 residues. V shed 5 bases, J shed 7 bases, and the junction held 14 bases outside the gene matches. In DNA, the CDR3 is TGTGCCAGCAGCCCAGACGGCGGGGGGGCCGAAGGCGGGGAGCTGTTTTTT. This encodes CASSPDGGGAEGGELFF.

The chain uses TRBV11-2 and TRBJ1-2; D unclear. V dropped 5 bases and J dropped 2 bases, with 6 bases sitting between them. This CDR3 is built from 12 residues. Germline CDR1 is SGHAT and CDR2 is FQNNGV. The chain's CDR3 is CASSPGNYGYTF. The CDR3 region has the DNA TGTGCCAGCAGCCCGGGCAACTATGGCTACACCTTC.

V gene TRBV5-1 combines with J gene TRBJ1-3, with D tentatively TRBD1 (6 bases). V was trimmed by 5 bases and J by 0 bases, leaving 15 bases between them. This CDR3 is built from 16 residues. CDR1 and CDR2 (germline): SGHRS, YFSETQ. The CDR3 DNA follows: TGCGCCAGCAGTCGGACAGAGTTGTACTCTGGAAACACCATATATTTT. As protein: CASSRTELYSGNTIYF.

The chain links TRBV4-2 to TRBJ2-3, with 11 bases that match TRBD2. With 0 bases clipped from V and 4 bases from J, the junction kept 6 bases outside the gene matches. The CDR3 covers 17 residues. CDR1 LGHNA and CDR2 YNFKEQ come from the germline V gene. This chain's CDR3 is CASSQDGASGGSDTQYF. The DNA for the CDR3 is TGTGCCAGCAGCCAAGATGGGGCTAGCGGGGGGTCAGATACGCAGTATTTT.

The table lists this clone with a few counts. The genes are TRBV19 and TRBJ2-1, with D maybe TRBD2 (7 bases). CDR1 is LNHDA and CDR2 is SQIVND in the germline V gene (reference sequence). V was clipped by 4 bases and J by 2 bases, with 18 bases between them. This CDR3 is built from 17 residues. CDR3 coding DNA: TGTGCCAGTAGTACAGGCAATTCGGGGGGCGCCTACAATGAGCAGTTCTTC. As protein: CASSTGNSGGAYNEQFF.

The V and J genes are TRBV27 and TRBJ2-5, with 8 bases identical to TRBD2. The J call may be faulty, since TRBJ2-7 better matches the DNA end. Germline CDR1 is MNHEY and CDR2 is SMNVEV (reference sequence). The CDR3 spans 15 residues. This chain's CDR3 is CASSLGLARTYEQYF. DNA for the CDR3: TGTGCCAGCAGTTTAGGACTAGCCCGAACCTACGAGCAGTACTTC.

This clone was found a few times. The rearrangement links TRBV7-6 to TRBJ1-1; possibly TRBD1 for D (6 bases). This CDR3 contains 14 residues. Germline V gene data show CDR1 as SGHVS and CDR2 as FNYEAQ. Trimming stripped 2 bases from V and 1 base from J, with 8 bases between. The CDR3 DNA follows: TGTGCCAGCAGCTTACAGGGGTGGAACACTGAAGCTTTCTTT. It specifies CASSLQGWNTEAFF.

This clone was picked up a small number of times. The rearrangement links TRBV7-2 to TRBJ2-4, with D perhaps TRBD1 or TRBD2 (5 bases each). Trimming took off 3 bases at V and 3 bases at J, with 9 bases between the two ends. Germline lookup yields CDR1 SGHTA and CDR2 FQGNSA. CDR3 length equals 14 residues. CDR3 amino acids: CASSFGTYKNIQYF. CDR3 DNA: TGTGCCAGCAGCTTCGGGACCTACAAAAACATTCAGTACTTC.

The sample holds one count of this clone. The V and J genes are TRBV4-2 and TRBJ2-7; D is uncertain. This CDR3 contains 16 residues. The germline gives CDR1 LGHNA, CDR2 YNFKEQ. The V and J ends lost 0 bases and 2 bases respectively, with 14 bases between them. The chain's CDR3 is CASSQDLAERTYEQYF. CDR3 DNA sequence: TGTGCCAGCAGCCAAGATCTCGCCGAGCGAACCTACGAGCAGTACTTC.

This clone was seen only a few times. The chain joins TRBV29-1 to TRBJ2-5; D gene uncertain. Trimming took off 5 bases at V and 3 bases at J, with 10 bases between the two ends. The length of the CDR3 is 12 residues. Germline CDR1 reads SQVTM; CDR2 reads ANQGSEA. DNA for the CDR3: TGCAGCGTTCGCGCAGGAGAAGAGACCCAGTACTTC. Residues: CSVRAGEETQYF.

This clone appeared once. V is TRBV4-1 and J is TRBJ2-7, with 7 nucleotides matching TRBD2. Germline CDR1 and CDR2: MGHRA and YSYEKL. The trim removed 4 bases at V and 7 bases at J, leaving 19 bases unmatched. The CDR3 loop spans 17 amino acids. CDR3 sequence reads: CASSRLHGAGREGEQYF. The CDR3 DNA sequence: TGCGCCAGCAGCCGCCTCCATGGGGCGGGGAGGGAAGGAGAGCAGTACTTC.

This clone was seen only a few times. V and J are TRBV30 and TRBJ2-6; no definite D call. V lost 5 bases to trimming and J lost 0 bases, with 8 bases between them. Germline V gene lookup returns CDR1 GTSNPN and CDR2 SVGIG (reference sequence). The CDR3 contains 14 residues. This CDR3 is CAWCIDSGANVLTF. DNA for the CDR3: TGTGCCTGGTGCATAGACTCTGGGGCCAACGTCCTGACTTTC.

This chain joins TRBV27 and TRBJ2-3; 9 nucleotides agree with TRBD1. V gave up 5 bases and J gave up 8 bases; unmatched junction bases: 8. The CDR3 is made up of 14 amino acids. Per the germline V gene, CDR1 is MNHEY and CDR2 is SMNVEV (reference sequence). The CDR3 loop is CASSVTQTGGTQYF. The CDR3 DNA is TGTGCCAGCAGTGTAACCCAGACAGGGGGTACGCAGTATTTT.